This T cell receptor (beta chain) was recorded in a study of blood T cells in healthy people across ages. The V segment lost 3 bases and the J segment 2 bases; nucleotides outside the gene matches: 17. Germline CDR1 SGHAT, CDR2 FQNNGV. The CDR3 runs to 21 residues. With regard to this clonotype: Its antigen is unidentified.

Using a J-beta primer mix together with a sample-barcoded 5' primer, a second PCR was run for roughly 7 to 11 cycles. TCRdb re-called the 5' RACE reads through MiXCR, storing one row per CDR3 protein. This table holds 890,000 or so distinct CDR3 sequences, approximately 67% found once. Points from the study as a whole: TCR beta diversity per million T cells fell roughly linearly with age. Diversity estimates from one million T cells were considered underestimates.

The sequenced material came from blood. The rearrangement links TRBV11-2 to TRBJ2-1; 12 nucleotides line up with TRBD2. The sequence was collected from a young man in good health. CDR3: CASSLTSGGPTLKRTYNEQFF. As DNA, the CDR3 is TGTGCCAGCAGCTTGACTAGCGGGGGACCCACCCTAAAACGAACCTACAATGAGCAGTTCTTC.